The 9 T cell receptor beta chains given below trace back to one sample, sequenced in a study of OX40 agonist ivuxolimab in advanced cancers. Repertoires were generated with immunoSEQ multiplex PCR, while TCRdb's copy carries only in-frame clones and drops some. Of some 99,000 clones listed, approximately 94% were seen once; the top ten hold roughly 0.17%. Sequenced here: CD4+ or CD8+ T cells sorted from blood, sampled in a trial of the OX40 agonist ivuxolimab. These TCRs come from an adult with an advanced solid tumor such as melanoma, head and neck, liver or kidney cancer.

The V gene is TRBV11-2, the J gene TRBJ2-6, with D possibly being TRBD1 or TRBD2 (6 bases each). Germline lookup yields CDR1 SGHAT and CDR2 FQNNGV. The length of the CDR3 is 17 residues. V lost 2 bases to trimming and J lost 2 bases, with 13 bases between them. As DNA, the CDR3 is TGTGCCAGCAGCTTAAGGGGGGACATGGCTGGGGCCAACGTCCTGACTTTC. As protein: CASSLRGDMAGANVLTF.

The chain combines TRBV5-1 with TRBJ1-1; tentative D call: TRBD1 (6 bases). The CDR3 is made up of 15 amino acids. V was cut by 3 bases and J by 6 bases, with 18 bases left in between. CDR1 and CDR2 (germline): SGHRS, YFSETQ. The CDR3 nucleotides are TGCGCCAGCAGCTCCTACAGGGTAGCGGCTTCTGAAGCTTTCTTT. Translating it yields CASSSYRVAASEAFF. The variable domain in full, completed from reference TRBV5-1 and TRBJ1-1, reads KAGVTQTPRYLIKTRGQQVTLSCSPISGHRSVSWYQQTPGQGLQFLFEYFSETQRNKGNFPGRFSGRQFSNSRSEMNVSTLELGDSALYLCASSSYRVAASEAFFGQGTRLTVV.

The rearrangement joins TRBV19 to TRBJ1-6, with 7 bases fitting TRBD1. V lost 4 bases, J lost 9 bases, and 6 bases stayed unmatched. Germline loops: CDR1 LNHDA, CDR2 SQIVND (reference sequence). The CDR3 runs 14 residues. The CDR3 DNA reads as TGTGCCAGTAGTAAGACAGGGTTACCTTCACCCCTCCACTTT. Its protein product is CASSKTGLPSPLHF.

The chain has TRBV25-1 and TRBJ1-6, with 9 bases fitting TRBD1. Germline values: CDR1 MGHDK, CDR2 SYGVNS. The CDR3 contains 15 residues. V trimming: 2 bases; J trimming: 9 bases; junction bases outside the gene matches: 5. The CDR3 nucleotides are TGTGCCAGCAGTGAAGCCTGGACAGGGGTTTCACCCCTCCACTTT. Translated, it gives CASSEAWTGVSPLHF.

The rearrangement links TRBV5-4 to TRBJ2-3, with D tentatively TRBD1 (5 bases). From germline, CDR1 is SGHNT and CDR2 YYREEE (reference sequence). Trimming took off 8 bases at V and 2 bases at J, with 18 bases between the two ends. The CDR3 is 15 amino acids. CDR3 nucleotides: TGTGCCAGTTCCCCGGACATGGGTTTCACAGATACGCAGTATTTT. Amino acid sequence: CASSPDMGFTDTQYF.

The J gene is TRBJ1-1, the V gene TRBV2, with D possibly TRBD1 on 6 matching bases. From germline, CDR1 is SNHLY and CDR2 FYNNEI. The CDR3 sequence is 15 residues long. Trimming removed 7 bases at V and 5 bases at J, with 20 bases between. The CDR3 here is CASKWQGSTVTEAFF. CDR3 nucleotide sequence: TGTGCCAGCAAATGGCAGGGGTCAACCGTTACTGAAGCTTTCTTT. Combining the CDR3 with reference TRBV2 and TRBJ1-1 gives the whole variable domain EPEVTQTPSHQVTQMGQEVILRCVPISNHLYFYWYRQILGQKVEFLVSFYNNEISEKSEIFDDQFSVERPDGSNFTLKIRSTKLEDSAMYFCASKWQGSTVTEAFFGQGTRLTVV.

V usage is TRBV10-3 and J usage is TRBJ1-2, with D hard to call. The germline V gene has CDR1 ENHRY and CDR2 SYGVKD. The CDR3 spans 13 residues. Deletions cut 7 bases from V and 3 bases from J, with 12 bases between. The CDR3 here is CAITGGVDYGYTF. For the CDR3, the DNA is TGTGCCATCACCGGCGGAGTTGACTATGGCTACACCTTC.

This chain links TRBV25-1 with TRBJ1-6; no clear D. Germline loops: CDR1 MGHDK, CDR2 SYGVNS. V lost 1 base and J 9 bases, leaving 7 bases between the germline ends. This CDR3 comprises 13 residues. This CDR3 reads CASSELAPSPLHF. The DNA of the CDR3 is TGTGCCAGCAGTGAATTGGCCCCTTCACCCCTCCACTTT.

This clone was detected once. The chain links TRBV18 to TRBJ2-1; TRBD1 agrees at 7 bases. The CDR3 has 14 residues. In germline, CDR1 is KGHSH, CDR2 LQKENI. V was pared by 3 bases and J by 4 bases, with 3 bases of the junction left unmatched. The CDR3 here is CASSPGQEYNEQFF. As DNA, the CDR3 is TGTGCCAGCTCACCCGGACAGGAATACAATGAGCAGTTCTTC.